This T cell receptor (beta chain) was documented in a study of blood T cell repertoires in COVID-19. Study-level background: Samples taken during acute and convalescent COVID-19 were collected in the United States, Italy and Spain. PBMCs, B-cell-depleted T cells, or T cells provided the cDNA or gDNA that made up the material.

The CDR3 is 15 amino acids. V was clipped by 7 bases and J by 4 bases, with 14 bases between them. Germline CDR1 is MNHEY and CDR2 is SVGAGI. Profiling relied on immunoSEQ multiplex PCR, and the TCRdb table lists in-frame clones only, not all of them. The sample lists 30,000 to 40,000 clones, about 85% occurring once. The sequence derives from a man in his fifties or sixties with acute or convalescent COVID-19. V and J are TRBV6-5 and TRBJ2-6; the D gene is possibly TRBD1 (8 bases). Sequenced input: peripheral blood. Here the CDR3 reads CASKTGGAGANVLTF. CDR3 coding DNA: TGTGCCAGCAAAACAGGGGGGGCGGGGGCCAACGTCCTGACTTTC.